A single sample gave rise to the 9 T cell receptor beta chains below, sequenced in a study of blood T cell repertoires in COVID-19 (dated by TCRdb to 2018 to 2021). Library prep was done by the immunoSEQ multiplex PCR assay. TCRdb mirrors the immuneACCESS table, restricted to in-frame sequences. Some clones are absent from its copies; in checked studies, under half trace to an unresolved V gene, and the reason for the others is unknown. The sample table lists about 260,000 clones, 75% to 90% of them with a count of one. 2% to 3% of the sample belongs to the ten largest clones. Sequences were obtained from PBMCs or T cells enriched from blood (not recorded which). The receptors shown here come from a young woman who had recovered from COVID-19.

The chain has TRBV7-2 and TRBJ1-2; a possible D gene is TRBD1 (6 bases). Germline V lookup: CDR1 SGHTA, CDR2 FQGNSA. CDR3 size: 12 residues. V lost 1 base, J lost 9 bases, and 9 bases lay in between. The chain's CDR3 is CASSLDRVSYTF. DNA of the CDR3: TGTGCCAGCAGCTTAGACAGGGTCAGCTACACCTTC.

The chain links TRBV7-9 to TRBJ1-1; TRBD1 might be the D (6 bases). V dropped 5 bases and J dropped 5 bases, with 21 bases sitting between them. The CDR3 is made up of 16 amino acids. Germline values: CDR1 SEHNR, CDR2 FQNEAQ (reference sequence). The CDR3 reads CASSHTPGTTGTEAFF. The CDR3 DNA reads as TGTGCCAGCAGCCATACTCCCGGGACCACAGGGACTGAAGCTTTCTTT.

V and J are TRBV7-8 and TRBJ2-3; the D gene is possibly TRBD2 (5 bases). The CDR3 runs to 16 residues. Trimming stripped 4 bases from V and 0 bases from J, with 14 bases between. Germline CDR1 and CDR2: SGHVS and FQNEAQ. CDR3 nucleotide sequence: TGTGCCAGCAGCTCCCGAACAGCGGTCAGCACAGATACGCAGTATTTT. Translation: CASSSRTAVSTDTQYF. Together with reference TRBV7-8 and TRBJ2-3, the CDR3 gives the full variable domain: GAGVSQSPRYKVAKRGQDVALRCDPISGHVSLFWYQQALGQGPEFLTYFQNEAQLDKSGLPSDRFFAERPEGSVSTLKIQRTQQEDSAVYLCASSSRTAVSTDTQYFGPGTRLTVL.

V and J are TRBV15 and TRBJ1-5; D unresolved. The CDR3 totals 13 residues. Trimming cost V 8 bases and J 2 bases, with 10 bases left between them. Germline V gene sequence: CDR1 LNHNV, CDR2 YYDKDF (reference sequence). As DNA, the CDR3 is TGTGCCACCGGTTACAGAGGCAATCAGCCCCAGCATTTT. The encoded protein is CATGYRGNQPQHF.

The chain has TRBV11-2 and TRBJ2-5; TRBD2 agrees at 12 bases. Germline V CDR1 and CDR2: SGHAT, FQNNGV. V was clipped by 5 bases and J by 4 bases; unmatched bases: 17. This CDR3 comprises 19 residues. As DNA, the CDR3 is TGTGCCAGCAGCCCTAGCTCTCTAGCGGGGGGGCATTTAAGAGAGACCCAGTACTTC. Translation gives CASSPSSLAGGHLRETQYF.

V and J are TRBV5-5 and TRBJ2-7; TRBD2 matches at 13 bases. Germline V gene sequence: CDR1 SGHKS, CDR2 YYEKEE (reference sequence). V lost 4 bases to trimming and J lost 6 bases; unmatched junction nucleotides: 7. This CDR3 has 15 residues. The CDR3 sequence: CASSSTSGGALEQYF. CDR3 sequence (DNA): TGTGCCAGCAGCAGCACTAGCGGGGGGGCCCTCGAGCAGTACTTC.

This chain joins TRBV3-1 (or the pseudogene TRBV3-2) and TRBJ2-1; 11 bases are a match to TRBD2. Trimming cost V 6 bases and J 7 bases; bases outside gene matches: 8. The germline CDR1 and CDR2 sequences are LGHDT and YNNKEL (reference sequence). CDR3 length: 15 amino acids. This CDR3 reads CASSYSGGEENEQFF. Here the CDR3 DNA reads TGTGCCAGCAGTTATAGCGGGGGGGAGGAGAATGAGCAGTTCTTC.

The V gene is TRBV6-5, the J gene TRBJ1-2; no clear D. The length of the CDR3 is 13 residues. Trimming took 6 bases from V and 4 from J, leaving 12 bases between them. Germline loops: CDR1 MNHEY, CDR2 SVGAGI. CDR3 sequence (DNA): TGTGCCAGCAGCCGGGGTGCGGGCTATGGCTACACCTTC. Translating it yields CASSRGAGYGYTF.

The chain recombines TRBV19 with TRBJ1-5, with unresolved D. With 6 bases removed from V and 2 bases from J, the gap between germline ends came to 11 bases. CDR3 length equals 14 residues. Germline V gives CDR1 LNHDA, CDR2 SQIVND (reference sequence). The CDR3 protein is CASSQNGGNQPQHF. The CDR3 nucleotides are TGTGCCAGTAGCCAAAACGGGGGCAATCAGCCCCAGCATTTT.